The 14 T cell receptor beta chains below were found in one sample sequenced in a study of early T cells in non-severe SARS-CoV-2 infection. TCRdb reprocessed the 5' RACE reads via MiXCR and lists one record per CDR3 protein. Of nearly 60,000 distinct CDR3 sequences listed, more than 9.5% are singletons. Sequencing input: whole blood. These receptors originate from an adult who was a healthcare worker with PCR-confirmed SARS-CoV-2 infection or an uninfected control (not recorded which).

This chain uses TRBV6-2 or TRBV6-3 with TRBJ1-2; D uncertain. The CDR3 is 14 residues long. V was cut by 6 bases and J by 4 bases, with 15 bases left in between. The germline V gene has CDR1 MNHEY and CDR2 SVGEGT. CDR3 protein: CASSPDGPSYGYTF. In nucleotides, the CDR3 is TGTGCCAGCAGCCCCGACGGGCCGAGCTATGGCTACACCTTC.

This clonotype was seen many times. The rearrangement joins TRBV12-3 or TRBV12-4 to TRBJ2-1; 7 positions agree with TRBD1. The CDR3 is made up of 15 amino acids. V lost 6 bases, J lost 3 bases, and 8 bases stayed unmatched. The CDR3 DNA follows: TGTGCCAGCAGGAAGGGACAGAATTACTACAATGAGCAGTTCTTC. Translated, it gives CASRKGQNYYNEQFF.

This clonotype was recorded a few times. The chain carries TRBV6-6 and TRBJ1-1; the match to TRBD1 covers 9 bases. The trim removed 5 bases at V and 11 bases at J, leaving 3 bases unmatched. CDR3 size: 11 residues. Per the germline V gene, CDR1 is MNHNY and CDR2 is SVGAGI (reference sequence). In DNA, the CDR3 is TGTGCCAGCAGTAGACAGGGGGGTGCTTTCTTT. The encoded protein is CASSRQGGAFF.

The V and J genes are TRBV14 and TRBJ2-1, with D possibly matching TRBD1 (6 bases). The CDR3 loop spans 14 amino acids. Germline V gene lookup returns CDR1 SGHDN and CDR2 FVKESK. V was clipped by 5 bases and J by 9 bases, with 17 bases between them. CDR3 sequence: CASSKGVYMTEQFF. The CDR3 region has the DNA TGTGCCAGCAGCAAGGGGGTTTACATGACTGAGCAGTTCTTC.

This clonotype came up many times. The V call is TRBV30, the J call TRBJ2-7; the D is unclear. The CDR3 runs 13 residues. Per germline, CDR1 GTSNPN and CDR2 SVGIG (reference sequence). The V end was cut by 6 bases, the J end by 3 bases, with 15 bases between. CDR3 sequence (DNA): TGTGCCTGTACTACGACACCTTACTACGAGCAGTACTTC. Residues: CACTTTPYYEQYF.

For this clonotype: The junction shows a germline mismatch at one end, possibly a read error. The gene calls are TRBV11-2 and TRBJ2-2, with D possibly matching TRBD2 (5 bases). The CDR3 totals 14 residues. Germline V gene data show CDR1 as SGHAT and CDR2 as FQNNGV. The CDR3 is CASSPIRVVGVLFF. The CDR3 DNA follows: TGTGCCAGCAGCCCGATAAGGGTTGTCGGGGTGCTGTTTTTT.

The sample holds a few counts of this clonotype. This sequence joins TRBV6-6 and TRBJ1-5; 8 bases align to TRBD1. This CDR3 has 16 amino acids. The germline gives CDR1 MNHNY, CDR2 SVGAGI (reference sequence). J was trimmed by 1 base and V by 2 bases; bases with no gene match: 4. CDR3 coding DNA: TGTGCCAGCAGTTACGGTACAGGGGGAAGCAATCAGCCCCAGCATTTT. Amino acid sequence: CASSYGTGGSNQPQHF.

A word on this clonotype: This may come from a read error, since a much larger clone is one base off. This sequence joins TRBV7-6 and TRBJ1-5, with 12 nucleotides matching TRBD1. The germline CDR1 and CDR2 sequences are SGHVS and FNYEAQ. The CDR3 sequence is 16 residues long. Here the CDR3 DNA reads TGTGTCAGCTCGGGGACAGGGGGCTTTAGCAATCAGCCCCAGCATTTT. Translation: CVSSGTGGFSNQPQHF.

This clonotype was seen only a few times. The V and J genes are TRBV29-1 and TRBJ2-2; 9 nucleotides align to TRBD1. Germline V gene data show CDR1 as SQVTM and CDR2 as ANQGSEA. The CDR3 runs 12 residues. V shed 7 bases and J 6 bases; nucleotides not matched to a gene: 3. The chain's CDR3 is CSGGQGSGELFF. The DNA for the CDR3 is TGCAGCGGGGGACAGGGCTCCGGGGAGCTGTTTTTT.

This clonotype was counted ten times or more. This sequence joins TRBV12-3 or TRBV12-4 and TRBJ1-6; weak D call: TRBD1 (5 bases). Trimming removed 6 bases from V and 9 bases from J, with 15 bases in between. The CDR3 sequence is 14 residues long. The CDR3 sequence: CASSPQGFASPLHF. The CDR3 nucleotides read TGTGCCAGCAGCCCTCAGGGCTTTGCTTCACCCCTCCACTTT.

This clonotype was recorded at least ten times. The chain combines TRBV21-1 with TRBJ2-1; whether TRBD1, the table's D call, matches the DNA was not checked. TRBV21-1 has pseudogene status. The length of the CDR3 is 19 residues. The CDR3 is CASSKALRQRGHSYNEQFF. The CDR3 DNA reads TGTGCCAGCAGCAAAGCGCTTCGGCAGCGGGGGCACTCCTACAATGAGCAGTTCTTC.

V gene TRBV10-3 combines with J gene TRBJ2-7; perhaps TRBD2 as D (6 bases). Per the germline V gene, CDR1 is ENHRY and CDR2 is SYGVKD. The germline V and J ends were trimmed by 8 bases and 0 bases, with 14 bases remaining between them. The length of the CDR3 is 14 residues. CDR3 in DNA: TGTGCCATCGGAGGGACGGAGAGCTCCTACGAGCAGTACTTC. Amino acids: CAIGGTESSYEQYF.

This clonotype has a count of ten or more. The chain uses TRBV9 and TRBJ2-2; D is uncertain. V was shortened by 0 bases and J by 4 bases, with 10 bases between the two germline ends. From germline, CDR1 is SGDLS and CDR2 YYNGEE. CDR3 length equals 15 residues. CDR3 sequence reads: CASSVVVDSTGELFF. In DNA form, the CDR3 reads TGTGCCAGCAGCGTAGTTGTAGATTCCACCGGGGAGCTGTTTTTT.

This chain uses TRBV5-1 with TRBJ2-7; D uncertain. The germline CDR1 and CDR2 sequences are SGHRS and YFSETQ. Trimming took off 0 bases at V and 5 bases at J, with 15 bases between the two ends. This CDR3 region has 15 residues. For the CDR3, the DNA is TGCGCCAGCAGCTTGGTACTACCCAGCGTTGACGAGCAGTACTTC. Translation gives CASSLVLPSVDEQYF.